The entry below describes one TCR beta chain. Its antigen is undetermined. These data are taken from a study of glioma-infiltrating T cells. Study-wide results and limits: Patients with low tissue-blood divergence carried a signature set of shared blood CDR3 motifs.

The iRepertoire nested amplicon-rescue multiplex PCR amplified TCR alpha and beta CDR3s from RNA. TCRdb reprocessed the multiplex PCR reads via MiXCR and lists one record per CDR3 protein. The sample carries more than 350,000 distinct CDR3 sequences, 41% recorded once. What was sequenced was glioma tissue, nonneoplastic brain tissue, or PBMCs (not recorded which). This TCR came from a human donor with low-grade glioma or glioblastoma, undergoing nonglioma brain surgery, or in good health (not recorded which).

CDR3 in DNA: TGCAGTGCGGGGGGGACAGGGCAAAGGGCAGATACGCAGTATTTT. This translates into CSAGGTGQRADTQYF. This rearrangement joins TRBV20-1 to TRBJ2-3; 9 bases map to TRBD1. Germline V gives CDR1 DFQATT, CDR2 SNEGSKA (reference sequence). J gave up 4 bases and V 6 bases, and 11 bases lay outside the gene matches. The CDR3 runs to 15 residues.